The T cell receptor (beta chain) described here comes from a study of siplizumab effects on memory and regulatory T cells. TCRdb's copy holds only in-frame clones and misses some; the assay was immunoSEQ multiplex PCR. The table records some 96,000 clones, about 91% of them present only once. The germline V and J ends were trimmed by 4 bases and 4 bases, with 15 bases remaining between them. This CDR3 spans 15 amino acids. CDR1 and CDR2 from the germline V gene are SGHDT and YYEEEE. Input material: CD4+ T cells sorted from blood. This TCR derives from a human donor in good health. The gene calls are TRBV5-6 and TRBJ1-3, with a tentative D call TRBD1 (6 bases). This chain's CDR3 is CASSPPVGGGNTIYF. The CDR3 DNA is TGTGCCAGCAGCCCCCCGGTGGGGGGCGGAAACACCATATATTTT.